The 14 T cell receptor beta chains in this list originate from one sample, sequenced in a study of T cell changes during pregnancy in multiple sclerosis (dated by TCRdb to the late 2010s). Library generation was performed with the immunoSEQ multiplex PCR assay. TCRdb limited this immuneACCESS table to in-frame rearrangements with V and J called. A share of clones is missing; checked studies link under half to unresolved V genes, and the rest is unexplained. The sample table contains 70,000 to 85,000 clones; only one count was recorded for just over 90% of them. In total, the top ten clones hold around 1.4% of the sample. The specimen comprised peripheral blood, sampled before pregnancy. The source is a female donor with multiple sclerosis, enrolled in a pregnancy study.

The chain links TRBV18 to TRBJ2-2; D is unresolved. The V end lost 0 bases, the J end lost 2 bases, and 10 bases lay between the germline ends. The CDR3 spans 16 residues. Germline-derived CDR1 and CDR2 are KGHSH and LQKENI. The CDR3 loop is CASSPPAAPNTGELFF. The CDR3 DNA is TGTGCCAGCTCACCACCGGCTGCCCCTAACACCGGGGAGCTGTTTTTT.

V gene TRBV4-1 combines with J gene TRBJ1-4, with D hard to call. Germline V gene sequence: CDR1 MGHRA, CDR2 YSYEKL. V lost 0 bases, J lost 0 bases, and 8 bases lay in between. The CDR3 runs 16 residues. For the CDR3, the DNA is TGCGCCAGCAGCCAAGATGCAGGTGCAACTAATGAAAAACTGTTTTTT. Translation: CASSQDAGATNEKLFF.

The chain uses TRBV5-6 and TRBJ1-5, with D tentatively TRBD1 (5 bases). Trimming pared 6 bases from V and 2 bases from J, leaving 18 bases between. Germline loops: CDR1 SGHDT, CDR2 YYEEEE. This CDR3 comprises 16 residues. The DNA of the CDR3 is TGTGCCAGCAACTCTTGGGGGGTGGTAGGCAATCAGCCCCAGCATTTT. It specifies CASNSWGVVGNQPQHF.

This clone has only a few counts. The chain recombines TRBV4-2 with TRBJ1-5, with 9 bases matching TRBD1. The CDR3 contains 16 residues. Germline V gene lookup returns CDR1 LGHNA and CDR2 YNFKEQ. V trimming: 1 base; J trimming: 6 bases; junction bases outside the gene matches: 7. The CDR3: CASSQGNRGQSQPQHF. DNA of the CDR3: TGTGCCAGCAGCCAAGGCAACAGGGGGCAGAGTCAGCCCCAGCATTTT.

This sequence joins TRBV7-8 and TRBJ1-1, with TRBD1 as a possible D gene (5 bases). Trimming pared 5 bases from V and 5 bases from J, leaving 12 bases between. The length of the CDR3 is 13 residues. Germline values: CDR1 SGHVS, CDR2 FQNEAQ. The CDR3 DNA is TGTGCCAGCAGCACGGGGACTGCTACTGAAGCTTTCTTT. This sequence encodes CASSTGTATEAFF.

Note on this clone: Mismatch with germline at one junction end may stem from a read error. The chain couples TRBV7-7 to TRBJ2-1; 11 bases map to TRBD2. Per germline, CDR1 SSHAT and CDR2 FNYEAQ (reference sequence). This CDR3 spans 15 amino acids. The CDR3 coding sequence is TGTGCTAGCAGCCCCGGGACTAGCGGTTACAATGAGCAGTTCTTC. As protein: CASSPGTSGYNEQFF.

This chain joins TRBV19 and TRBJ2-7, with a possible D match to TRBD2 (5 bases). V shed 6 bases and J shed 1 base, with 10 bases lying between them. Germline V gene data show CDR1 as LNHDA and CDR2 as SQIVND (reference sequence). The CDR3 loop spans 13 amino acids. The CDR3 region is CASSPEESYEQYF. For the CDR3, the DNA is TGTGCCAGTAGCCCGGAGGAGTCCTACGAGCAGTACTTC.

The V and J genes are TRBV19 and TRBJ2-7, with 12 bases identical to TRBD2. From germline, CDR1 is LNHDA and CDR2 SQIVND (reference sequence). The V and J ends lost 6 bases and 7 bases, in that order; junction bases with no gene match: 4. The CDR3 length is 13 residues. CDR3 sequence reads: CASSGLAGGEQYF. The CDR3 DNA is TGTGCCAGTAGCGGTCTAGCGGGGGGGGAGCAGTACTTC.

The gene calls are TRBV13 and TRBJ2-3; TRBD2 might be the D (5 bases). Germline lookup yields CDR1 PRHDT and CDR2 FYEKMQ (reference sequence). Trimming shortened V by 5 bases and J by 1 base, and 10 bases separated the two germline ends. The CDR3 has 14 amino acids. The CDR3 DNA is TGTGCCAGCAGCCCCGGACTCCGCACAGATACGCAGTATTTT. This gives the protein CASSPGLRTDTQYF.

CDR3 in amino acids: CSVLQWTDYNEQFF. DNA for the CDR3: TGCAGCGTCCTCCAGTGGACAGATTACAATGAGCAGTTCTTC. The chain couples TRBV29-1 to TRBJ2-1; D might be TRBD1 (6 bases). Germline V gene lookup returns CDR1 SQVTM and CDR2 ANQGSEA. This CDR3 spans 14 amino acids. Between the trimmed V and J ends, which lost 6 bases and 4 bases, there was a span of 16 bases.

The rearrangement joins TRBV5-1 to TRBJ2-4; 10 positions agree with TRBD1. This CDR3 region has 17 residues. Germline V lookup: CDR1 SGHRS, CDR2 YFSETQ. Trimming at V came to 4 bases and at J to 3 bases, leaving 10 bases not matched to a gene. As DNA, the CDR3 is TGCGCCAGCAGCCAACCTCCCGGGACAGGGGTCAAAAACATTCAGTACTTC. Translated, it gives CASSQPPGTGVKNIQYF.

This rearrangement joins TRBV5-6 to TRBJ2-1; TRBD1 aligns across 10 bases. This CDR3 spans 17 amino acids. The V gene's germline CDR1 is SGHDT and CDR2 YYEEEE. With 3 bases clipped from V and 5 bases from J, the junction kept 11 bases outside the gene matches. Written as DNA, the CDR3 is TGTGCCAGCAGCTACTACTTTGGACAGGGGGGCCACAATGAGCAGTTCTTC. It specifies CASSYYFGQGGHNEQFF.

The chain is built from TRBV25-1 and TRBJ2-7; D not resolved. Germline values: CDR1 MGHDK, CDR2 SYGVNS. This CDR3 is 14 amino acids long. V was clipped by 0 bases and J by 4 bases, with 10 bases between them. In DNA, the CDR3 is TGTGCCAGCAGTGAATATGGAGAGCGTTACGAGCAGTACTTC. Translating it yields CASSEYGERYEQYF.

The J gene is TRBJ2-3, the V gene TRBV7-3, with 8 bases aligning to TRBD2. The CDR3 is 14 residues long. V lost 5 bases to trimming and J lost 8 bases; unmatched junction nucleotides: 9. CDR1 and CDR2 (germline): SGHTA, FQGTGA. CDR3 coding DNA: TGTGCCAGCAGCCCAAGCGGGGGAGGAGGTACGCAGTATTTT. It translates to CASSPSGGGGTQYF.